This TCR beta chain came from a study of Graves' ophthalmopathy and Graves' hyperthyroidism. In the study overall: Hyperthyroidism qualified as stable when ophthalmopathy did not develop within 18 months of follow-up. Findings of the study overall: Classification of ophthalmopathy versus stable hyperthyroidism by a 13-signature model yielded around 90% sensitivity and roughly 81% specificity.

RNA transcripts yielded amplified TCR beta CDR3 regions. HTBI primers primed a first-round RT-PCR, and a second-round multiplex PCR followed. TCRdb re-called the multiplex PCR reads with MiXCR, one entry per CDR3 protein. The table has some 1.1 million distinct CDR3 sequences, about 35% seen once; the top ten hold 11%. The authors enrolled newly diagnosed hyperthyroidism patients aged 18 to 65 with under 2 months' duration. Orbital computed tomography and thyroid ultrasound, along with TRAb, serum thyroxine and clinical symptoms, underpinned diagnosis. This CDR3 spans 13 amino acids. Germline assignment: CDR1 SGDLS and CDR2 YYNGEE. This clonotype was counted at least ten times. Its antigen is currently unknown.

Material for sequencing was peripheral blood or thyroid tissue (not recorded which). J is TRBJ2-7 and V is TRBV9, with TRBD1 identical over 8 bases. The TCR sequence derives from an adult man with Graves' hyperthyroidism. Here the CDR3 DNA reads TGTGCTGAAAAAGGGGCAGGGGGCAACGAGCAGTACTTC. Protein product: CAEKGAGGNEQYF.